This T cell receptor (beta chain) derives from a study of cytomegalovirus exposure and HLA in healthy donors. Study-level information: Under 90% of roughly 430 genotyped donors fell in the Caucasian-associated ancestry cluster.

Germline CDR1 MNHNS, CDR2 SASEGT. There are 15 residues in the CDR3. V lost 1 base to trimming and J lost 3 bases, with 12 bases between them. With 60 Vbeta and 13 Jbeta primers, the PCR was carried out. Sequenced by immunoSEQ multiplex PCR; TCRdb stores in-frame clones only, minus some. The sample consists of around 100,000 clones, around 76% of them appearing once. The V and J genes are TRBV6-1 and TRBJ1-2, with D possibly being TRBD1 (6 bases). Material: PBMCs. The clonotype comes from a woman in her fifties or sixties in good health and CMV-seropositive. The CDR3 DNA reads as TGTGCCAGCAGTGAAGGTCTTGGGGGCTACTATGGCTACACCTTC. Translated: CASSEGLGGYYGYTF.